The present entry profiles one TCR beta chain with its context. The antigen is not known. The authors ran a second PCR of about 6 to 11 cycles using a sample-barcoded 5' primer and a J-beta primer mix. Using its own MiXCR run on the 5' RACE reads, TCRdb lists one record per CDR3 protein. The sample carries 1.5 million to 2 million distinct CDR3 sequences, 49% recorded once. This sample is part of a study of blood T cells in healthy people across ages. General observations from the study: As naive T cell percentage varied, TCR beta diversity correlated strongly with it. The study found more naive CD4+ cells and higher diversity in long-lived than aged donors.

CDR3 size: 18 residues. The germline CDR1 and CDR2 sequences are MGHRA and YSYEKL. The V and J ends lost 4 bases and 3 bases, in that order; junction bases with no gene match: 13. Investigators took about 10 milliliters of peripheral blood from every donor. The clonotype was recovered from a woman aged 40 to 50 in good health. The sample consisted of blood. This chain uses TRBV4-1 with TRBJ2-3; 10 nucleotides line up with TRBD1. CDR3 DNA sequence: TGCGCCAGCAGCCCCCCCGGACAGGGGGTGTTTAGAACAGATACGCAGTATTTT. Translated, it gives CASSPPGQGVFRTDTQYF.